This T cell receptor beta chain was recorded in a study of beta chain features in type 1 diabetes. As for this clone: Antigen specificity is unknown.

Study-wide results and caveats: Among patients with Type 1 diabetes, TCRB CDR3s were moderately but significantly shorter in every one of the four CD4+ subsets. Patients with type 1 diabetes carried fewer insertions and had more deletions at their VDJ junctions.

CD4+ cells of the naive, central memory, regulatory and stem cell-like memory types were sorted via CD45RO/CCR7/CD25/CD127/CD95/CD27. The CDR3 has 18 amino acids. Germline CDR1 LGHNA, CDR2 YNFKEQ. With 3 bases clipped from V and 2 bases from J, the junction kept 12 bases outside the gene matches. Every bit of the isolated RNA underwent reverse transcription, so sequencing read expressed TCRB transcripts. Profiling relied on immunoSEQ multiplex PCR, and the TCRdb table lists in-frame clones only, not all of them. The table records roughly 170,000 clones, 13% of them present only once. The clonotype originates from a woman between 18 and 29 years old in good health. Specimen: central memory CD4+ T cells from blood. The J gene is TRBJ2-7, the V gene TRBV4-2, with 11 bases matching TRBD2. The chain's CDR3 is CASSHGTAGLAATYEQYF. CDR3 DNA sequence: TGTGCCAGCAGCCATGGGACCGCGGGACTAGCGGCGACCTACGAGCAGTACTTC.